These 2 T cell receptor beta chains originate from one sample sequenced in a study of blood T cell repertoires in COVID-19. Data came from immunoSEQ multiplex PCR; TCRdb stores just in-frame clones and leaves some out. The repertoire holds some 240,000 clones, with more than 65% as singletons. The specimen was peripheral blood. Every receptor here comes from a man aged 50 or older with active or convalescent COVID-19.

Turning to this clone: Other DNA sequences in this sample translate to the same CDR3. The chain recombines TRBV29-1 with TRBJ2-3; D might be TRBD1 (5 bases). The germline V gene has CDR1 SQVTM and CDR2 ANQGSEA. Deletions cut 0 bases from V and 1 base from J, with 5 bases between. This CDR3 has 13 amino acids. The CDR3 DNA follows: TGCAGCGTTGAAGAAGGGGGCACAGATACGCAGTATTTT. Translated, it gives CSVEEGGTDTQYF.

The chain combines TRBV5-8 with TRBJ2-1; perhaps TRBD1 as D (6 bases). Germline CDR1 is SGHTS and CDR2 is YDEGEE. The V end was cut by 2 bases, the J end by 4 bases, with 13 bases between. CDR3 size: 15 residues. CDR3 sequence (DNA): TGTGCCAGCAGCTTTCGAGGACAGACGTACAATGAGCAGTTCTTC. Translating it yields CASSFRGQTYNEQFF.